Each of the 21 T cell receptor beta chains below was sequenced from the same sample in a study of beta chain features in type 1 diabetes (dated by TCRdb to the late 2010s). On the study overall, not on this receptor specifically: In all four CD4+ subsets, TCRB CDR3 length was moderately but significantly shorter in type 1 diabetes patients.

Libraries were made using the immunoSEQ multiplex PCR assay. The entire isolated RNA was reverse transcribed using the High Capacity cDNA Reverse Transcription Kit, and thus expressed TCRB transcripts were sequenced. The table was pulled from immuneACCESS by TCRdb, which kept in-frame rearrangements only. Such tables lose some clones; where checked, under half of the loss comes from unresolved V genes, and the rest has no known cause. The sample table shows roughly 700,000 clones, and about an eighth are seen once. The biggest ten clones account for 0.022% of the sample. These receptors have no known antigen. Sample: naive CD4+ T cells from blood. The label giving this sample's cell subset or site can be read as: true naive CD4+ T cells. The source is a man younger than 30 with type 1 diabetes.

This clone occurred a few times. The chain joins TRBV5-1 to TRBJ2-7, with D possibly TRBD2 on 5 matching bases. Germline CDR1 SGHRS, CDR2 YFSETQ. Trimming took 3 bases from V and 12 from J, leaving 19 bases between them. The CDR3 length is 13 residues. The CDR3 bases are TGCGCCAGCAGCTCCGGGGTGGGTTCGGAGGCGTACTTC. This encodes CASSSGVGSEAYF.

The genes are TRBV6-1 and TRBJ2-3; D gene unclear. Trimming took off 1 base at V and 2 bases at J, with 7 bases between the two ends. Germline CDR1 reads MNHNS; CDR2 reads SASEGT. This CDR3 is 14 amino acids long. The CDR3, as DNA: TGTGCCAGCAGTGAAGGAGTCGTCACAGATACGCAGTATTTT. Protein sequence: CASSEGVVTDTQYF.

In this sample, this clone turned up a few times. The rearrangement links TRBV4-1 to TRBJ2-5; TRBD1 aligns across 9 bases. V gave up 4 bases and J gave up 5 bases; unmatched junction bases: 11. This CDR3 has 16 residues. Germline CDR1 MGHRA, CDR2 YSYEKL. This CDR3 is CASSRPRVTGGETQYF. The CDR3 DNA is TGCGCCAGCAGCCGGCCTCGGGTGACAGGGGGGGAGACCCAGTACTTC.

This clone was detected a few times. This chain uses TRBV19 with TRBJ1-2; 7 bases agree with TRBD1. The CDR3 has 15 amino acids. The V and J ends lost 8 bases and 4 bases, in that order; junction bases with no gene match: 13. CDR1 is LNHDA, CDR2 SQIVND, per germline (reference sequence). The CDR3 nucleotides read TGTGCCAGTTGGGAGGGACAGCCATACCTCTATGGCTACACCTTC. Amino acid sequence: CASWEGQPYLYGYTF. The full variable domain, its missing parts supplied by reference TRBV19 and TRBJ1-2, is DGGITQSPKYLFRKEGQNVTLSCEQNLNHDAMYWYRQDPGQGLRLIYYSQIVNDFQKGDIAEGYSVSREKKESFPLTVTSAQKNPTAFYLCASWEGQPYLYGYTFGSGTRLTVV.

The J gene is TRBJ2-3, the V gene TRBV5-6; D not resolved. V shed 1 base and J shed 4 bases, with 1 base lying between them. The CDR3 consists of 11 residues. Germline CDR1 reads SGHDT; CDR2 reads YYEEEE. The CDR3, as DNA: TGTGCCAGCAGCTTGTCAGATACGCAGTATTTT. Translation gives CASSLSDTQYF.

This clone was counted only a few times. This chain connects TRBV4-2 to TRBJ2-1; D is unresolved. V dropped 1 base and J dropped 2 bases, with 9 bases sitting between them. CDR3 length equals 15 residues. Germline V gives CDR1 LGHNA, CDR2 YNFKEQ. Here the CDR3 reads CASSQGADTYNEQFF. CDR3 in DNA: TGTGCCAGCAGCCAAGGGGCAGATACCTACAATGAGCAGTTCTTC.

The chain's CDR3 is CATSRWDSNTGELFF. CDR3 nucleotides: TGTGCCACCAGCAGATGGGACAGCAACACCGGGGAGCTGTTTTTT. The chain combines TRBV15 with TRBJ2-2, with TRBD1 matching over 7 bases. The length of the CDR3 is 15 residues. The germline V gene encodes CDR1 LNHNV and CDR2 YYDKDF (reference sequence). Germline trimming cut 2 bases from V and 2 bases from J; bases unmatched to any gene: 2.

The CDR3 region has the DNA TGCAGCCTCTTCGGGGGTGAGAACACTGAAGCTTTCTTT. Encoded protein: CSLFGGENTEAFF. The rearrangement uses TRBV29-1 and TRBJ1-1, with D maybe TRBD1 (5 bases). This CDR3 is 13 amino acids long. Per germline, CDR1 SQVTM and CDR2 ANQGSEA. Deletions cut 8 bases from V and 1 base from J, with 14 bases between.

There are a few counts of this clone. The genes are TRBV7-9 and TRBJ2-3, with a tentative D call TRBD2 (6 bases). V lost 5 bases and J lost 0, with 12 bases in between. Germline V gene lookup returns CDR1 SEHNR and CDR2 FQNEAQ (reference sequence). The CDR3 is 15 residues long. The CDR3 here is CASSPWDSSTDTQYF. The CDR3 coding sequence is TGTGCCAGCAGCCCCTGGGACTCGAGCACAGATACGCAGTATTTT.

This clone was detected a few times. Other DNA sequences in this sample translate to the same CDR3. The gene calls are TRBV10-3 and TRBJ1-1; D gene unclear. Per the germline V gene, CDR1 is ENHRY and CDR2 is SYGVKD. The V end was cut by 4 bases, the J end by 3 bases, with 6 bases between. The CDR3 is 12 residues long. CDR3 sequence: CAISGGDTEAFF. CDR3 coding DNA: TGTGCCATCAGTGGCGGGGACACTGAAGCTTTCTTT.

The gene calls are TRBV10-3 and TRBJ1-1, with 8 positions matching TRBD1. Germline values: CDR1 ENHRY, CDR2 SYGVKD. The CDR3 sequence is 17 residues long. Unmatched junction bases numbered 15, after V lost 7 bases and J lost 2 bases. CDR3 sequence: CAITPGGQDLINTEAFF. The DNA for the CDR3 is TGTGCCATCACTCCAGGGGGCCAGGACCTAATAAACACTGAAGCTTTCTTT.

The J gene is TRBJ1-3, the V gene TRBV9; perhaps TRBD1 as D (5 bases). The germline V gene has CDR1 SGDLS and CDR2 YYNGEE. The CDR3 totals 17 residues. The germline V and J ends were trimmed by 3 bases and 3 bases, with 19 bases remaining between them. The CDR3 DNA is TGTGCCAGCAGCGGGACCCCGGGCGGGGGACTTGGAAACACCATATATTTT. It encodes CASSGTPGGGLGNTIYF. The full variable domain, completed using reference TRBV9 and TRBJ1-3, is DSGVTQTPKHLITATGQRVTLRCSPRSGDLSVYWYQQSLDQGLQFLIQYYNGEERAKGNILERFSAQQFPDLHSELNLSSLELGDSALYFCASSGTPGGGLGNTIYFGEGSWLTVV.

The genes are TRBV6-1 and TRBJ2-5, with 10 bases aligning to TRBD1. CDR1 and CDR2 from the germline V gene are MNHNS and SASEGT. Germline trimming cut 6 bases from V and 5 bases from J; bases unmatched to any gene: 3. The CDR3 consists of 13 residues. DNA for the CDR3: TGTGCCAGCAGGAGGGGACAGGGGGAGACCCAGTACTTC. This gives the protein CASRRGQGETQYF.

V gene TRBV9 combines with J gene TRBJ1-5; D perhaps matches TRBD1 (6 bases). V gave up 7 bases and J gave up 5 bases, with 13 bases separating them. This CDR3 spans 13 amino acids. In germline, CDR1 is SGDLS, CDR2 YYNGEE. CDR3 loop: CASGGGWDQPQHF. CDR3 sequence (DNA): TGTGCCAGCGGGGGCGGTTGGGATCAGCCCCAGCATTTT.

The gene calls are TRBV7-9 and TRBJ1-1; D call uncertain. Germline V gene lookup returns CDR1 SEHNR and CDR2 FQNEAQ (reference sequence). CDR3 length: 14 residues. Between the trimmed V and J ends, which lost 3 bases and 6 bases, there was a span of 14 bases. The CDR3 reads CASSLVGRVAEAFF. The CDR3 DNA is TGTGCCAGCAGCTTGGTGGGAAGGGTTGCTGAAGCTTTCTTT.

The rearrangement joins TRBV9 to TRBJ1-1, with D unresolved. The length of the CDR3 is 14 residues. V lost 0 bases and J 3 bases, leaving 9 bases between the germline ends. Germline lookup yields CDR1 SGDLS and CDR2 YYNGEE. This CDR3 is CASSVEVFDTEAFF. CDR3 nucleotides: TGTGCCAGCAGCGTAGAGGTCTTCGACACTGAAGCTTTCTTT.

This clone was seen a handful of times. The chain uses TRBV30 and TRBJ1-1, with D maybe TRBD1 (5 bases). The CDR3 consists of 14 residues. Germline V gives CDR1 GTSNPN, CDR2 SVGIG (reference sequence). Trimming took off 1 base at V and 4 bases at J, with 13 bases between the two ends. CDR3 region: CAWSGEGSVTEAFF. CDR3 nucleotide sequence: TGTGCCTGGAGTGGAGAGGGGTCGGTCACTGAAGCTTTCTTT. Complete variable domain (other parts from reference TRBV30 and TRBJ1-1): SQTIHQWPATLVQPVGSPLSLECTVEGTSNPNLYWYRQAAGRGLQLLFYSVGIGQISSEVPQNLSASRPQDRQFILSSKKLLLSDSGFYLCAWSGEGSVTEAFFGQGTRLTVV.

This clone has just a few counts. This sequence joins TRBV29-1 and TRBJ1-2; TRBD1 matches 7 bases. CDR3 length: 16 amino acids. Germline V lookup: CDR1 SQVTM, CDR2 ANQGSEA. The J segment lost 5 bases and the V segment lost 0 bases, leaving 12 bases of the junction unmatched. The CDR3 nucleotides are TGCAGCGTTGAAGATAGGCGATCGACAGGGATATATGGCTACACCTTC. Residues: CSVEDRRSTGIYGYTF.

The gene calls are TRBV6-6 and TRBJ1-1; TRBD1 might be the D (5 bases). Trimming removed 2 bases from V and 8 bases from J, with 6 bases in between. In germline, CDR1 is MNHNY, CDR2 SVGAGI (reference sequence). The CDR3 extends over 11 amino acids. The DNA for the CDR3 is TGTGCCAGCAGTTACAGACAGGAAGCTTTCTTT. Its protein is CASSYRQEAFF.

In regard to this clone: Other DNA sequences in the same sample also yield this CDR3. Here the CDR3 DNA reads TGTGCCTGGAGTGTCGGAGCGAACACTGAAGCTTTCTTT. This encodes CAWSVGANTEAFF. The chain couples TRBV30 to TRBJ1-1, with D hard to call. Germline-derived CDR1 and CDR2 are GTSNPN and SVGIG (reference sequence). Trimming cost V 0 bases and J 1 base, with 6 bases left between them. This CDR3 has 13 residues.

For the CDR3, the DNA is TGTGCCAGCAGCTTAAGACAGATGAATTCACCCCTCCACTTT. It encodes CASSLRQMNSPLHF. The chain joins TRBV7-9 to TRBJ1-6, with D tentatively TRBD1 (5 bases). The CDR3 has 14 residues. V lost 2 bases and J 7 bases, leaving 9 bases between the germline ends. CDR1 is SEHNR and CDR2 is FQNEAQ in the germline V gene (reference sequence).